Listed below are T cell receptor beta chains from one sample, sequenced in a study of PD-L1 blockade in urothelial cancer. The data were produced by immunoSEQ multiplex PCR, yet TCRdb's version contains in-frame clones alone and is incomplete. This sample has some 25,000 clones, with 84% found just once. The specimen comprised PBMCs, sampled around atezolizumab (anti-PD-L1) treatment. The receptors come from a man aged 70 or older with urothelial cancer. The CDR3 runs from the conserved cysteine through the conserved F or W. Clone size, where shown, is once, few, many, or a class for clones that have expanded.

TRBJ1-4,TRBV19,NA,CASSMESATNEKLFF
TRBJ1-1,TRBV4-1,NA,CASSPDRGNTEAFF
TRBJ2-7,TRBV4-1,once,CASSQTGGISYEQYF
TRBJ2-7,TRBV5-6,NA,CASSLGQGAYEQYF
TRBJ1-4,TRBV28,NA,CASSPRQGAEEKLFF
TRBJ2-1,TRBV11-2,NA,CASSLGLAYNEQFF
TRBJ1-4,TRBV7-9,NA,CASSFQGGKLFF
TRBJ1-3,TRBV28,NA,CASSYGRESGNTIYF
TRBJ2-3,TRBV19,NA,CASRLLVEDTQYF
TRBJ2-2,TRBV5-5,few,CASSLGYRGGPNTGELFF
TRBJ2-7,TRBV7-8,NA,CASSLDTSGEIYEQYF
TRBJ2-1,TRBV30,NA,CAWSRTSYEQFF
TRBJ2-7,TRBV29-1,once,CSVESGAEQYF
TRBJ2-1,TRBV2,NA,CASSSLGQANNEQFF
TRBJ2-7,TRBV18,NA,CASSPLGREDSEQYF
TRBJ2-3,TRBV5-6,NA,CASSDLTSGYSTDTQYF
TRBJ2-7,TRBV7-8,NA,CASSLRRGTGDEQYF
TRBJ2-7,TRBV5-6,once,CASSFSVYEQYF
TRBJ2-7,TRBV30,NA,CAWSSLAGSSNEQYF
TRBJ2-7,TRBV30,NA,CAWNTGGSSYEQYF
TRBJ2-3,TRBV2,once,CASRDRDTDTQYF
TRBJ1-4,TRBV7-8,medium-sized,CASSAGGWGEKLFF
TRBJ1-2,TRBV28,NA,CASSFQDGIRTF